These 12 T cell receptor beta chains were sequenced from one sample in a study of shared clonotypes between healthy human individuals. TCRdb's table, derived via immunoSEQ multiplex PCR, lists solely in-frame clones and lacks some. The data hold roughly 2.5 million clones, with approximately 94% observed a single time. The sequenced sample consisted of naive CD4+ T cells sorted from blood. The subset: CD45RA+ positively selected. These receptors originate from a man aged 18 to 30 in good health.

The CDR3: CASSERAPEYNEQFF. The CDR3 region has the DNA TGTGCCAGCAGTGAGAGGGCCCCAGAGTACAATGAGCAGTTCTTC. The rearrangement links TRBV2 to TRBJ2-1; a possible D gene is TRBD2 (5 bases). The germline V gene encodes CDR1 SNHLY and CDR2 FYNNEI. V lost 3 bases to trimming and J lost 4 bases, with 13 bases between them. This CDR3 has 15 amino acids.

This clone was seen a few times. Other nucleotide sequences in the sample specify the same CDR3. The V and J genes are TRBV19 and TRBJ2-7; TRBD1 aligns across 9 bases. The CDR3 runs to 14 residues. The trim removed 4 bases at V and 0 bases at J, leaving 1 base unmatched. Germline CDR1 is LNHDA and CDR2 is SQIVND (reference sequence). DNA of the CDR3: TGTGCCAGTAGTAGGGGACAGGGCTCCTACGAGCAGTACTTC. Translation gives CASSRGQGSYEQYF.

The CDR3: CASSEGRGSGNTIYF. The DNA for the CDR3 is TGTGCCAGCAGCGAGGGTAGGGGTTCTGGAAACACCATATATTTT. The rearrangement joins TRBV9 to TRBJ1-3, with D possibly TRBD1 on 5 matching bases. This CDR3 spans 15 amino acids. Trimming pared 3 bases from V and 1 base from J, leaving 11 bases between. In germline, CDR1 is SGDLS, CDR2 YYNGEE.

The V call is TRBV2, the J call TRBJ2-5, with D perhaps assigned TRBD1 or TRBD2 (5 bases each). Germline assignment: CDR1 SNHLY and CDR2 FYNNEI. The CDR3 totals 14 residues. V dropped 7 bases and J dropped 5 bases, with 17 bases sitting between them. The CDR3 here is CASNTMGVGETQYF. CDR3 nucleotides: TGTGCCAGCAACACTATGGGGGTAGGGGAGACCCAGTACTTC.

The chain combines TRBV5-6 with TRBJ1-6, with D perhaps TRBD1 (6 bases). Trimming removed 3 bases from V and 6 bases from J, with 13 bases in between. The CDR3 runs to 15 residues. Germline CDR1 is SGHDT and CDR2 is YYEEEE. The CDR3 DNA reads as TGTGCCAGCAGCTCTCCAGGGGATGCTAATTCACCCCTCCACTTT. This translates into CASSSPGDANSPLHF.

The V and J genes are TRBV4-1 and TRBJ1-3, with 10 positions matching TRBD1. In germline, CDR1 is MGHRA, CDR2 YSYEKL. The CDR3 sequence is 19 residues long. The V segment lost 1 base and the J segment 0 bases; nucleotides outside the gene matches: 9. CDR3 DNA: TGCGCCAGCAGCCAAGGGACAGGGGGTTCATTAGCCTCTGGAAACACCATATATTTT. Translated: CASSQGTGGSLASGNTIYF.

This chain connects TRBV6-5 to TRBJ2-7; D unclear. The V end was cut by 0 bases, the J end by 0 bases, with 12 bases between. Germline V gives CDR1 MNHEY, CDR2 SVGAGI. The CDR3 runs to 16 residues. The chain's CDR3 is CASSYSRHGPSYEQYF. CDR3 bases: TGTGCCAGCAGTTACTCGCGACACGGACCCTCCTACGAGCAGTACTTC.

Concerning this clone: This same CDR3 is encoded by further DNA sequences in the sample. The genes are TRBV10-3 and TRBJ1-2; D is perhaps TRBD1 (6 bases). The germline V gene has CDR1 ENHRY and CDR2 SYGVKD. The CDR3 sequence is 14 residues long. The V end lost 0 bases, the J end lost 7 bases, and 12 bases lay between the germline ends. CDR3 sequence reads: CAISESGGAGGYTF. The CDR3 DNA reads as TGTGCCATCAGTGAGTCCGGGGGGGCTGGTGGCTACACCTTC.

The V and J genes are TRBV28 and TRBJ1-5, with D uncertain. Trimming left V 3 bases short and J 9 bases short, with 21 bases between. The CDR3 runs 16 residues. Germline V gene sequence: CDR1 MDHEN, CDR2 SYDVKM. This CDR3 reads CASSFGGRVSVGPQHF. The CDR3 DNA is TGTGCCAGCAGTTTTGGTGGAAGGGTTTCGGTGGGGCCCCAGCATTTT.

The chain links TRBV6-5 to TRBJ1-2, with D perhaps TRBD1 (6 bases). Trimming cost V 6 bases and J 5 bases, with 16 bases left between them. The germline gives CDR1 MNHEY, CDR2 SVGAGI. The CDR3 covers 14 residues. In DNA, the CDR3 is TGTGCCAGCAGCAACACAGGGCTCGGTTATGGCTACACCTTC. Translation gives CASSNTGLGYGYTF.

Only one count was recorded for this clone. The V and J genes are TRBV10-3 and TRBJ2-1; TRBD2 matches at 15 bases. Per germline, CDR1 ENHRY and CDR2 SYGVKD. Trimming cost V 5 bases and J 9 bases; bases outside gene matches: 14. This CDR3 spans 18 amino acids. CDR3 loop: CAISRTSGRAGSDAEQFF. The DNA of the CDR3 is TGTGCCATCAGTAGGACTAGCGGGAGGGCCGGTTCTGATGCTGAGCAGTTCTTC.

The rearrangement joins TRBV30 to TRBJ2-7; D gene unclear. Between the trimmed V and J ends, which lost 0 bases and 0 bases, there was a span of 12 bases. Germline values: CDR1 GTSNPN, CDR2 SVGIG (reference sequence). The CDR3 has 15 residues. CDR3 nucleotides: TGTGCCTGGAGTGTAGGGCCTGTGACCTCCTACGAGCAGTACTTC. It codes for CAWSVGPVTSYEQYF.